Shown below are 24 T cell receptor beta chains from a single sample sequenced in a study of response to subunit inactivated influenza vaccine. TCRdb re-analysed the RT-PCR reads in MiXCR, keeping a single row per CDR3 protein. The sample has almost 250,000 distinct CDR3 sequences; less than 15% are singletons. The source material was non-naive T cells sorted from PBMCs, sampled 14 days before vaccination. The receptors were gathered from a man aged 50 or older who received an inactivated influenza vaccine.

The table lists this clonotype with a few counts. The chain has TRBV20-1 and TRBJ2-1; D is possibly TRBD2 (5 bases). Trimming stripped 0 bases from V and 3 bases from J, with 12 bases between. Germline loops: CDR1 DFQATT, CDR2 SNEGSKA (reference sequence). There are 15 residues in the CDR3. The CDR3 sequence: CSARDGGYYYNEQFF. CDR3 bases: TGCAGTGCTAGAGATGGCGGGTATTACTACAATGAGCAGTTCTTC.

This clonotype was observed a few times. This chain connects TRBV5-1 to TRBJ2-3, with a possible D match to TRBD2 (6 bases). This CDR3 contains 16 residues. Germline CDR1 SGHRS, CDR2 YFSETQ. The V end lost 4 bases, the J end lost 0 bases, and 15 bases lay between the germline ends. For the CDR3, the DNA is TGCGCCAGCAGCACGGGGACTTACCTTAGCACAGATACGCAGTATTTT. Its translation: CASSTGTYLSTDTQYF.

This rearrangement joins TRBV6-2 or TRBV6-3 to TRBJ1-2; possible D gene TRBD1, 5 bases. This CDR3 spans 15 amino acids. Germline loops: CDR1 MNHEY, CDR2 SVGEGT. Trimming took off 7 bases at V and 4 bases at J, with 19 bases between the two ends. The CDR3 nucleotides read TGTGCCAGCACCCCAGACGGGCCGGGGGGCTATGGCTACACCTTC. It is translated as CASTPDGPGGYGYTF.

This chain links TRBV5-5 with TRBJ2-7; D call uncertain. CDR3 length equals 14 residues. Per the germline V gene, CDR1 is SGHKS and CDR2 is YYEKEE (reference sequence). Trimming removed 1 base from V and 1 base from J, with 9 bases in between. CDR3 DNA: TGTGCCAGCAGCTTGTCACTGGGGTCCTACGAGCAGTACTTC. Residues: CASSLSLGSYEQYF.

This clonotype came up a few times. V gene TRBV27 combines with J gene TRBJ2-2; 7 nucleotides align to TRBD1. Germline V gene lookup returns CDR1 MNHEY and CDR2 SMNVEV (reference sequence). With V trimmed by 6 bases and J by 3 bases, 10 bases remained unmatched. The CDR3 is made up of 16 amino acids. The CDR3 loop reads CASRPDRASDTGELFF. As DNA, the CDR3 is TGTGCCAGCAGACCAGACAGGGCATCCGACACCGGGGAGCTGTTTTTT.

CDR3 sequence reads: CSARGIPGQDPYEQYF. The CDR3 region has the DNA TGCAGTGCTAGAGGCATCCCGGGACAGGACCCTTACGAGCAGTACTTC. The chain recombines TRBV20-1 with TRBJ2-7; TRBD1 aligns across 8 bases. V was clipped by 1 base and J by 4 bases; unmatched bases: 12. Germline V gives CDR1 DFQATT, CDR2 SNEGSKA (reference sequence). This CDR3 is 16 amino acids long.

This clonotype was detected a few times. This chain joins TRBV25-1 and TRBJ1-3; no definite D call. The CDR3 sequence is 15 residues long. Germline CDR1 is MGHDK and CDR2 is SYGVNS. Trimming pared 6 bases from V and 0 bases from J, leaving 12 bases between. CDR3 sequence (DNA): TGTGCCAGCAGGAGAGACGGAATCTCTGGAAACACCATATATTTT. It is translated as CASRRDGISGNTIYF.

This chain connects TRBV11-2 to TRBJ2-3; the match to TRBD1 covers 7 bases. From germline, CDR1 is SGHAT and CDR2 FQNNGV. Trimming took 1 base from V and 2 from J; bases not matched to a gene: 3. The CDR3 is 15 amino acids. The CDR3 DNA is TGTGCCAGCAGCTTAGTGGGACAGAACACAGATACGCAGTATTTT. This sequence encodes CASSLVGQNTDTQYF.

V usage is TRBV10-3 and J usage is TRBJ1-1, with D maybe TRBD1 (5 bases). Germline V gene lookup returns CDR1 ENHRY and CDR2 SYGVKD. The CDR3 loop spans 14 amino acids. Between the trimmed V and J ends, which lost 10 bases and 6 bases, there was a span of 21 bases. CDR3 DNA sequence: TGTGCCACAAAGTTAGCGGGTCAAGGGGCTGAAGCTTTCTTT. This gives the protein CATKLAGQGAEAFF.

The J gene is TRBJ1-4, the V gene TRBV12-3 or TRBV12-4, with D perhaps matching TRBD1 (6 bases). The CDR3 extends over 17 amino acids. The V gene lost 5 bases and the J gene lost 2 bases, with 18 bases spanning the gap. Here the CDR3 DNA reads TGTGCCAGCAGTGGCCCCCGGGGGCGATTGACTAATGAAAAACTGTTTTTT. Protein sequence: CASSGPRGRLTNEKLFF.

In this sample, this clonotype turned up a few times. The chain combines TRBV3-1 with TRBJ1-2; D unclear. V was cut by 1 base and J by 5 bases, with 8 bases left in between. This CDR3 is 13 amino acids long. The V gene's germline CDR1 is LGHDT and CDR2 YNNKEL (reference sequence). In DNA, the CDR3 is TGTGCCAGCAGCCAAGGAGAGAAATATGGCTACACCTTC. It translates to CASSQGEKYGYTF.

This clonotype has just a few counts. The chain uses TRBV28 and TRBJ1-2; 7 bases agree with TRBD1. Germline trimming cut 6 bases from V and 4 bases from J; bases unmatched to any gene: 8. This CDR3 has 14 amino acids. Germline V gene sequence: CDR1 MDHEN, CDR2 SYDVKM. The CDR3 here is CASRPQEGAYGYTF. CDR3 bases: TGTGCCAGCAGACCTCAGGAGGGGGCCTATGGCTACACCTTC.

In this sample, this clonotype turned up a few times. The chain couples TRBV10-3 to TRBJ1-2, with D possibly matching TRBD1 (5 bases). The germline V gene encodes CDR1 ENHRY and CDR2 SYGVKD. Deletions cut 7 bases from V and 4 bases from J, with 19 bases between. The CDR3 totals 15 residues. In DNA, the CDR3 is TGTGCCATCAAACCTCAAGGCCAGGGAGCCTATGGCTACACCTTC. Translated: CAIKPQGQGAYGYTF.

This clonotype was seen only a few times. The rearrangement uses TRBV28 and TRBJ2-7; the D gene is possibly TRBD2 (5 bases). The CDR3 totals 15 residues. Germline CDR1 MDHEN, CDR2 SYDVKM. The V gene lost 8 bases and the J gene lost 2 bases, with 19 bases spanning the gap. CDR3 amino acids: CASVLIRGMTYEQYF. The CDR3 nucleotides read TGTGCCAGCGTGCTAATCCGGGGAATGACCTACGAGCAGTACTTC.

This clonotype has only a few counts. This chain uses TRBV4-1 with TRBJ1-2, with D hard to call. The CDR3 loop spans 17 amino acids. Trimming stripped 1 base from V and 8 bases from J, with 23 bases between. The germline CDR1 and CDR2 sequences are MGHRA and YSYEKL. The CDR3: CASSQAPQYSLLEGYTF. DNA for the CDR3: TGCGCCAGCAGCCAAGCCCCTCAATACTCCCTCCTGGAGGGCTACACCTTC.

CDR3 nucleotides: TGTGCCAGCAGTTTAAGCGGACAGGGCGTTGAGCAGTACTTC. Amino acids: CASSLSGQGVEQYF. V usage is TRBV28 and J usage is TRBJ2-7; 8 positions match TRBD1. This CDR3 is built from 14 residues. Germline V gene lookup returns CDR1 MDHEN and CDR2 SYDVKM. The V segment lost 2 bases and the J segment 7 bases; nucleotides outside the gene matches: 7.

This clonotype came up a few times. The chain has TRBV5-4 and TRBJ2-5; TRBD2 might be the D (6 bases). Germline loops: CDR1 SGHNT, CDR2 YYREEE (reference sequence). This CDR3 is 16 amino acids long. The ends were cut back, 0 bases at V and 4 bases at J, with 16 bases in the middle. This CDR3 reads CASSLDTGRMGETQYF. CDR3 DNA: TGTGCCAGCAGCTTGGATACCGGGAGAATGGGAGAGACCCAGTACTTC.

This clonotype was detected many times. The chain employs TRBV4-2 and TRBJ1-2, with TRBD1 matching 7 bases. Losses at the gene ends were 0 bases for V and 3 bases for J; bases not matched to a gene: 1. The CDR3 has 14 residues. Germline V CDR1 and CDR2: LGHNA, YNFKEQ. DNA for the CDR3: TGTGCCAGCAGCCAAGATGGGACAGACTATGGCTACACCTTC. Amino acids: CASSQDGTDYGYTF.

The CDR3 spells CASSSAILNTEAFF. In DNA, the CDR3 is TGTGCCAGCAGCTCGGCAATCCTGAACACTGAAGCTTTCTTT. V and J are TRBV7-8 and TRBJ1-1; D gene ambiguous. The CDR3 contains 14 residues. Germline-derived CDR1 and CDR2 are SGHVS and FQNEAQ. Trimming left V 4 bases short and J 0 bases short, with 9 bases between.

The gene calls are TRBV7-2 and TRBJ2-3; 7 bases are a match to TRBD2. With 0 bases clipped from V and 1 base from J, the junction kept 7 bases outside the gene matches. This CDR3 is built from 17 residues. Germline values: CDR1 SGHTA, CDR2 FQGNSA. In DNA, the CDR3 is TGTGCCAGCAGCTTAGCCCTTTCCCGGGGGGGCACAGATACGCAGTATTTT. This encodes CASSLALSRGGTDTQYF. Supplemented by reference TRBV7-2 and TRBJ2-3, the full variable domain reads GAGVSQSPSNKVTEKGKDVELRCDPISGHTALYWYRQSLGQGLEFLIYFQGNSAPDKSGLPSDRFSAERTGGSVSTLTIQRTQQEDSAVYLCASSLALSRGGTDTQYFGPGTRLTVL.

This clonotype has a handful of counts. The rearrangement joins TRBV5-1 to TRBJ2-5, with 8 bases aligning to TRBD2. Trimming at V came to 6 bases and at J to 4 bases, leaving 17 bases not matched to a gene. Per the germline V gene, CDR1 is SGHRS and CDR2 is YFSETQ. This CDR3 is built from 17 residues. CDR3 amino acids: CASTRSGPGGIGETQYF. The CDR3 nucleotides read TGCGCCAGCACTCGGTCGGGGCCGGGAGGGATTGGAGAGACCCAGTACTTC.

The V and J genes are TRBV12-3 or TRBV12-4 and TRBJ1-1; D gene uncertain. The CDR3 is 15 amino acids. The V end was cut by 6 bases, the J end by 4 bases, with 18 bases between. CDR3: CASSIGSSSRTEAFF. The DNA of the CDR3 is TGTGCCAGCAGCATAGGGTCAAGTTCCCGCACTGAAGCTTTCTTT.

In this sample, this clonotype turned up a few times. This chain links TRBV5-1 with TRBJ2-7, with TRBD1 matching over 8 bases. The CDR3 sequence is 15 residues long. From germline, CDR1 is SGHRS and CDR2 YFSETQ. V gave up 4 bases and J gave up 3 bases; unmatched junction bases: 9. The CDR3 bases are TGCGCCAGCAGCCGAGGACCGGGACAGGACTACGAGCAGTACTTC. It yields the protein CASSRGPGQDYEQYF.

This clonotype was detected only a few times. The chain is built from TRBV6-1 and TRBJ1-1; D not certain. The CDR3 loop spans 14 amino acids. V was cut by 4 bases and J by 1 base, with 10 bases left in between. In germline, CDR1 is MNHNS, CDR2 SASEGT. The CDR3 region has the DNA TGTGCCAGCAGTGGATGGACGGGGAACACTGAAGCTTTCTTT. Residues: CASSGWTGNTEAFF.